The source of this T cell receptor (beta chain) is a study of cytomegalovirus exposure and HLA in healthy donors. Healthy bone marrow donors made up the donor group. Both 60 Vbeta primers and 13 Jbeta primers went into the PCR. Clones were sequenced by immunoSEQ multiplex PCR, and TCRdb holds only the in-frame ones, with some missing. This table has around 150,000 clones, 70% to 90% appearing once. Germline assignment: CDR1 MNHNS and CDR2 SASEGT. The length of the CDR3 is 18 residues. The junction had 6 bases not matched to a gene; V was cut back by 3 bases and J by 0 bases. This clonotype originated in a young man in good health and CMV-seropositive. The specimen sequenced was PBMCs. V gene TRBV6-1 combines with J gene TRBJ2-6; 9 nucleotides match TRBD1. The CDR3 region has the DNA TGTGCCAGCAGTGACCTGACAGGGGGAAGCTCTGGGGCCAACGTCCTGACTTTC. It specifies CASSDLTGGSSGANVLTF.